The sequence of this T cell receptor beta chain was determined in a study of blood T cell repertoires in COVID-19. Looking at the study overall: The study drew acute and convalescent COVID-19 samples from the United States, Italy and Spain. T cells, B-cell-depleted T cells, or PBMCs supplied cDNA or gDNA.

CDR3 length equals 14 residues. V trimming: 6 bases; J trimming: 5 bases; junction bases outside the gene matches: 8. Germline lookup yields CDR1 SGHTA and CDR2 FQGTGA. In the authors' methods: The assay estimated nucleated cells by amplifying reference gene primers. Clones were sequenced by immunoSEQ multiplex PCR, and TCRdb holds only the in-frame ones, with some missing. That table furnishes V, J and clone size, whereas the DNA furnished D and trimming. The sample records approximately 150,000 clones, about 84% being singletons. This clonotype was sampled from a woman between 50 and 59 years old with acute or convalescent COVID-19. The chain employs TRBV7-3 and TRBJ1-1, with 8 bases matching TRBD1. The sequenced material came from peripheral blood. CDR3 amino acids: CASSPGGAKTEAFF. The CDR3 DNA is TGTGCCAGCAGTCCAGGGGGCGCGAAAACTGAAGCTTTCTTT.